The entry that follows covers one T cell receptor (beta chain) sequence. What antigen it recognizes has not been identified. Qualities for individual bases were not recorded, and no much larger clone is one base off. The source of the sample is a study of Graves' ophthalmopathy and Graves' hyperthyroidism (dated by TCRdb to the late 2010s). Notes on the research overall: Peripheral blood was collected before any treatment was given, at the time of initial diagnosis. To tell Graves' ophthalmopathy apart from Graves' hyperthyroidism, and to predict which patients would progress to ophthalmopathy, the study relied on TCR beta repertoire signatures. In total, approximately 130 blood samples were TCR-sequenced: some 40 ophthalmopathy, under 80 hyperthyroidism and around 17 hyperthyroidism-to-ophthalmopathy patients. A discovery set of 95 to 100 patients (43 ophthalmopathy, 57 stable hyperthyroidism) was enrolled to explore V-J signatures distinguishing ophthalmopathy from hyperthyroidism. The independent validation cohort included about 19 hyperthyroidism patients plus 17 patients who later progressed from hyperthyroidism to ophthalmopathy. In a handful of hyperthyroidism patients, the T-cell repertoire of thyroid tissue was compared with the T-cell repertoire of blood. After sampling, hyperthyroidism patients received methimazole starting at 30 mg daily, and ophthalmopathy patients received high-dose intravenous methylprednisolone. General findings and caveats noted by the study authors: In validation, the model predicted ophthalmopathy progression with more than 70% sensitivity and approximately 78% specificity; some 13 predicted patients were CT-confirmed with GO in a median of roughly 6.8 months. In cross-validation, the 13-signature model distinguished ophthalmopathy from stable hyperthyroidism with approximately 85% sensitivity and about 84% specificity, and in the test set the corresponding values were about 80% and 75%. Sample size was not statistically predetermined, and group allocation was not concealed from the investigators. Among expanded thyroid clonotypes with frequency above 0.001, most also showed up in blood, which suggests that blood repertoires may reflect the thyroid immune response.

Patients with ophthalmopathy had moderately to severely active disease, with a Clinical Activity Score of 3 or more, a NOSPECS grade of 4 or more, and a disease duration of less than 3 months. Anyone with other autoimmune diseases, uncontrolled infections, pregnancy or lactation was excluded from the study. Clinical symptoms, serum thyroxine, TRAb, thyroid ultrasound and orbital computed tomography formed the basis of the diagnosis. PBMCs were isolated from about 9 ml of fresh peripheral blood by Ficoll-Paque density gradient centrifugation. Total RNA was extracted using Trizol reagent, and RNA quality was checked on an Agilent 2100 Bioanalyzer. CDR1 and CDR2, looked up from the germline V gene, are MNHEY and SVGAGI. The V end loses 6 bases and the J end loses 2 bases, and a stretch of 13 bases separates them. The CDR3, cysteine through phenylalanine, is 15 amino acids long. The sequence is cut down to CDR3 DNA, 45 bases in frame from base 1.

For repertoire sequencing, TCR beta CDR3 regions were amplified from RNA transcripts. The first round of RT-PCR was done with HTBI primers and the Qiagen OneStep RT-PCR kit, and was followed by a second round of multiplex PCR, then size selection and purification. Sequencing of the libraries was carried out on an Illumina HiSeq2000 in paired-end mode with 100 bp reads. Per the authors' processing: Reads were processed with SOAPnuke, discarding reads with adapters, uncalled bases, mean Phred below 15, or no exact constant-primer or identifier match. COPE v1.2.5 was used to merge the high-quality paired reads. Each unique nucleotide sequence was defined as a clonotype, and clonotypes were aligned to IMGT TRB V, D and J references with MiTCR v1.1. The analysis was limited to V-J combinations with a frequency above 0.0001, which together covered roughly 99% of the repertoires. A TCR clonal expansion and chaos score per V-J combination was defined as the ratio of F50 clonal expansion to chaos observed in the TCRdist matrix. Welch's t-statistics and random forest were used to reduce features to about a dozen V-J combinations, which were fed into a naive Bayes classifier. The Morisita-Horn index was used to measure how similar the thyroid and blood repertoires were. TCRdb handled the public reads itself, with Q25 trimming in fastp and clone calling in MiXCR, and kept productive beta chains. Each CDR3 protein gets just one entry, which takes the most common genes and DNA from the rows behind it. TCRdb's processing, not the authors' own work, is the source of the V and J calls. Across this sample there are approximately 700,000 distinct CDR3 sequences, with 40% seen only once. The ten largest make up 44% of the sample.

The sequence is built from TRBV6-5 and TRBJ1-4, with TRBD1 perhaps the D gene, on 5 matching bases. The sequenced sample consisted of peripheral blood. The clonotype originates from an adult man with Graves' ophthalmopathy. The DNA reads TGTGCCAGCAGAGACGACAGAGTCACTAATGAAAAACTGTTTTTT. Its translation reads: CASRDDRVTNEKLFF.